What follows are 12 T cell receptor beta chains derived from one specimen sequenced in a study of control samples from healthy donors and cancer patients. The method was immunoSEQ multiplex PCR; TCRdb's version includes in-frame clones alone and lacks a portion of them. This sample has about 130,000 clones, with 80% to 95% found just once. Sequencing input: blood. The receptors were gathered from a young man in good health.

This clone was counted a few times. The rearrangement joins TRBV10-2 to TRBJ1-2, with unresolved D. The V gene's germline CDR1 is WSHSY and CDR2 SAAADI. The CDR3 covers 15 residues. V lost 6 bases, J lost 1 base, and 15 bases lay in between. In nucleotides, the CDR3 is TGCGCCAGCAGCCCCGGAATCACAATTAACTATGGCTACACCTTC. It yields the protein CASSPGITINYGYTF.

The chain combines TRBV29-1 with TRBJ2-3, with D maybe TRBD1 (5 bases). This CDR3 is built from 12 residues. Germline loops: CDR1 SQVTM, CDR2 ANQGSEA. V was trimmed by 0 bases and J by 6 bases, leaving 7 bases between them. The CDR3 DNA follows: TGCAGCGTTGAAGATGGGGCGGATACGCAGTATTTT. As protein: CSVEDGADTQYF.

The chain couples TRBV6-5 to TRBJ1-5; 10 positions agree with TRBD1. J was trimmed by 0 bases and V by 6 bases; bases with no gene match: 2. The CDR3 covers 15 residues. CDR1 MNHEY and CDR2 SVGAGI come from the germline V gene. CDR3 residues: CASRDRGYSNQPQHF. CDR3 coding DNA: TGTGCCAGCAGGGACAGGGGGTATAGCAATCAGCCCCAGCATTTT.

This rearrangement joins TRBV9 to TRBJ1-3, with a tentative D call TRBD1 (6 bases). V lost 4 bases to trimming and J lost 3 bases, with 17 bases between them. Germline V gene lookup returns CDR1 SGDLS and CDR2 YYNGEE. This CDR3 is built from 16 residues. The CDR3 DNA follows: TGTGCCAGCAGCCCCCGGACAGATTGGGGTGGAAACACCATATATTTT. It encodes CASSPRTDWGGNTIYF.

The gene calls are TRBV5-1 and TRBJ1-5; D gene uncertain. V was clipped by 4 bases and J by 1 base, with 12 bases between them. This CDR3 comprises 15 residues. Germline CDR1 reads SGHRS; CDR2 reads YFSETQ. In DNA, the CDR3 is TGCGCCAGCAGCGAGGACGGACTAAGCAATCAGCCCCAGCATTTT. This encodes CASSEDGLSNQPQHF.

The V call is TRBV21-1, the J call TRBJ2-1; TRBD2, the table's D call, was not compared with the DNA. TRBV21-1 is marked as a pseudogene. CDR3 size: 11 residues. CDR3 nucleotide sequence: TGTGCCAGCGGGTGGAGCGATGAGCAGTTCTTC. Protein sequence: CASGWSDEQFF.

This chain connects TRBV10-2 to TRBJ1-1, with 11 bases that match TRBD1. The CDR3 covers 16 residues. After removal of 4 bases from V and 3 bases from J, the junction contained 7 bases not matched to a gene. Per the germline V gene, CDR1 is WSHSY and CDR2 is SAAADI. The CDR3 loop is CASSAGQGAGYTEAFF. DNA for the CDR3: TGCGCCAGCAGTGCAGGACAGGGGGCAGGGTACACTGAAGCTTTCTTT.

V usage is TRBV6-4 and J usage is TRBJ2-3; 9 bases line up with TRBD2. Looked up from germline, CDR1 is MRHNA and CDR2 is SNTAGT. The CDR3 covers 15 residues. Trimming at V came to 5 bases and at J to 5 bases, leaving 8 bases not matched to a gene. CDR3 nucleotides: TGTGCCAGCAGTCCTTCGGCGGGGGGGAGAGATACGCAGTATTTT. It yields the protein CASSPSAGGRDTQYF.

This rearrangement joins TRBV4-1 to TRBJ2-3; D may be TRBD2 (5 bases). The CDR3 contains 17 residues. Per the germline V gene, CDR1 is MGHRA and CDR2 is YSYEKL. The ends were cut back, 3 bases at V and 0 bases at J, with 16 bases in the middle. This chain's CDR3 is CASSHTEPGTSTDTQYF. As DNA, the CDR3 is TGCGCCAGCAGCCACACGGAACCGGGAACTAGCACAGATACGCAGTATTTT.

CDR3 in amino acids: CASSAGSNQPQHF. CDR3 DNA: TGTGCCAGCAGTGCAGGGAGCAATCAGCCCCAGCATTTT. The J gene is TRBJ1-5, the V gene TRBV6-4, with D tentatively TRBD1 (5 bases). Per germline, CDR1 MRHNA and CDR2 SNTAGT. The CDR3 has 13 amino acids. Trimming shortened V by 4 bases and J by 1 base, and 5 bases separated the two germline ends.

The chain carries TRBV6-5 and TRBJ2-7; the D gene is possibly TRBD2 (5 bases). CDR3 size: 11 residues. CDR1 is MNHEY and CDR2 is SVGAGI in the germline V gene. V dropped 9 bases and J dropped 3 bases, with 9 bases sitting between them. The CDR3 nucleotides read TGTGCCAGTGGTCGGGGCTACGAGCAGTACTTC. As protein: CASGRGYEQYF.

A single count supports this clone. The chain has TRBV4-2 and TRBJ2-6; D call uncertain. Germline assignment: CDR1 LGHNA and CDR2 YNFKEQ. The CDR3 has 15 amino acids. Trimming removed 0 bases from V and 0 bases from J, with 3 bases in between. CDR3 amino acids: CASSQELSGANVLTF. CDR3 coding DNA: TGTGCCAGCAGCCAAGAGCTCTCTGGGGCCAACGTCCTGACTTTC.